What follows is one TCR beta chain and its context. Its antigen is undetermined. This sample stems from a study of blood T cells in healthy people across ages. Study results and limitations: Naive T cell percentage strongly correlated with TCR beta diversity. TCR beta diversity per million T cells fell roughly linearly with age.

A second PCR of roughly 7 to 11 cycles used a sample-barcoded 5' primer and a J-beta primer mix. Each cDNA molecule received a tag from a template-switch adaptor that had 12 random nucleotides. MiXCR was run by TCRdb on the 5' RACE reads, yielding one entry per CDR3 protein. The profile shows approximately 1,000,000 distinct CDR3 sequences, roughly two fifths of them singletons. The germline V gene encodes CDR1 MNHEY and CDR2 SVGAGI. CDR3 length: 13 amino acids. V was shortened by 6 bases and J by 2 bases, with 10 bases between the two germline ends. Sequencing used blood. This chain uses TRBV6-5 with TRBJ2-5; tentative D call: TRBD1 (6 bases). This TCR was recovered from a young man in good health. The CDR3 DNA follows: TGTGCCAGCAGGGGGACATTACAAGAGACCCAGTACTTC. Amino acid sequence: CASRGTLQETQYF.